This T cell receptor beta chain came from a study of blood T cell repertoires in COVID-19. About the study: The analysed material was cDNA or gDNA that came from T cells, B-cell-depleted T cells, or PBMCs.

Original methodology: For nucleated cells, counts were estimated from reference gene primer amplification. Sequencing used immunoSEQ multiplex PCR; TCRdb keeps in-frame clones, though not all of them. V and J calls and clone size are copied from that table; D and trimming were computed from the DNA. This sample has 68,000 or so clones, with roughly 85% found just once. This clonotype was obtained from a human donor in a cohort sampled during active COVID-19. The sequenced sample was peripheral blood.

The CDR3 here is CASSSGTGGNYGYTF. The CDR3 bases are TGTGCCAGCAGCTCTGGGACAGGGGGTAACTATGGCTACACCTTC. The rearrangement uses TRBV5-4 and TRBJ1-2, with 11 bases matching TRBD1. Germline CDR1 reads SGHNT; CDR2 reads YYREEE (reference sequence). The CDR3 loop spans 15 amino acids. After removal of 3 bases from V and 1 base from J, the junction contained 2 bases not matched to a gene.